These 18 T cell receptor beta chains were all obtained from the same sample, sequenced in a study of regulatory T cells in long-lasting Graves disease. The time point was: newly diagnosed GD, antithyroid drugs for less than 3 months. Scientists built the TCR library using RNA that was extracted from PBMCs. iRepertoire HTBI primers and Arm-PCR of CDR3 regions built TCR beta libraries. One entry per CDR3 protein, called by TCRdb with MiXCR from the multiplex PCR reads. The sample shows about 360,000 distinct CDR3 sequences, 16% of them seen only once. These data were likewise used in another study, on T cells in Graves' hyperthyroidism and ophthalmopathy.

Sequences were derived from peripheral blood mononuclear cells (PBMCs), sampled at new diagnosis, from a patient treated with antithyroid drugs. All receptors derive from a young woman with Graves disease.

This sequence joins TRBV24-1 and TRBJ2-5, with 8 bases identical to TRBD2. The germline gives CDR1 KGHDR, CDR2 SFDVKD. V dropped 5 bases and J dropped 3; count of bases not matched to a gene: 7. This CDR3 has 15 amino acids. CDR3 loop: CATSGPSGSEETQYF. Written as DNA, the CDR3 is TGTGCCACCAGTGGCCCGAGCGGGAGTGAAGAGACCCAGTACTTC.

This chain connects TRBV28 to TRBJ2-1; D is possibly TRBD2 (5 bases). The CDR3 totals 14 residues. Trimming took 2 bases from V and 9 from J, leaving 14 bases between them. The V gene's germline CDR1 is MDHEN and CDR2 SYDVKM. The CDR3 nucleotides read TGTGCCAGCAGTTTAGTCGGGATAGGAGGTGAGCAGTTCTTC. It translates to CASSLVGIGGEQFF.

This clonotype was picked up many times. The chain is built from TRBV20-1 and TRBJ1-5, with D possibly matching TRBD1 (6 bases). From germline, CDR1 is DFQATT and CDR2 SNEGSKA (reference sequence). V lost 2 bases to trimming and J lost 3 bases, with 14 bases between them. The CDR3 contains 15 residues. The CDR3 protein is CSARRGRGDNQPQHF. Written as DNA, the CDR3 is TGCAGTGCTAGACGAGGCAGGGGCGACAATCAGCCCCAGCATTTT.

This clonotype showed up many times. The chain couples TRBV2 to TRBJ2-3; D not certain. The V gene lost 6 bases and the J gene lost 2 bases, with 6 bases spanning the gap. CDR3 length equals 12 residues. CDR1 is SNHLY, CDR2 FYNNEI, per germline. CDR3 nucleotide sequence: TGTGCCAGCAGACAGCCCACAGATACGCAGTATTTT. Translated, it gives CASRQPTDTQYF. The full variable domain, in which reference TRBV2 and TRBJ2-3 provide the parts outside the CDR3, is EPEVTQTPSHQVTQMGQEVILRCVPISNHLYFYWYRQILGQKVEFLVSFYNNEISEKSEIFDDQFSVERPDGSNFTLKIRSTKLEDSAMYFCASRQPTDTQYFGPGTRLTVL.

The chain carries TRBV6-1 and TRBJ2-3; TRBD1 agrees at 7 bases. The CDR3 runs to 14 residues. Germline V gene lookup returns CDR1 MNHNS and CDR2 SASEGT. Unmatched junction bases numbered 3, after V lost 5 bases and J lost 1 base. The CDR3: CASSNTGGTDTQYF. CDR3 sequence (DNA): TGTGCCAGCAGTAACACAGGGGGCACAGATACGCAGTATTTT.

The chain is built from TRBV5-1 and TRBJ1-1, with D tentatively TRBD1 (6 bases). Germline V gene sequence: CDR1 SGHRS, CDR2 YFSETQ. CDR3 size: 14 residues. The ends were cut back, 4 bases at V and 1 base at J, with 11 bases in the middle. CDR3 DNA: TGCGCCAGCAGCCGGGACACCTGGAACACTGAAGCTTTCTTT. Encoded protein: CASSRDTWNTEAFF.

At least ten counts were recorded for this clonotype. For the CDR3, the DNA is TGTGCCACCAACCCCGGGACAAACAATGAGCAGTTCTTC. Its translation is CATNPGTNNEQFF. The chain recombines TRBV7-3 with TRBJ2-1; D might be TRBD1 (6 bases). Trimming cost V 10 bases and J 5 bases, with 15 bases left between them. Germline values: CDR1 SGHTA, CDR2 FQGTGA. There are 13 residues in the CDR3.

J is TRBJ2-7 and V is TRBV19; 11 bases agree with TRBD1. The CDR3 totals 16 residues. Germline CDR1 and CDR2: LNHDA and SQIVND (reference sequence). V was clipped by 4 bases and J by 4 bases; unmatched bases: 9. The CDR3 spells CASSTLPGQGGYEQYF. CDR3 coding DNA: TGTGCCAGTAGTACTCTCCCGGGACAGGGGGGTTACGAGCAGTACTTC.

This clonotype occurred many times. The CDR3 DNA sequence: TGCGCCAGCAGCTACGGGACAGAAAATTCACCCCTCCACTTT. Translating gives CASSYGTENSPLHF. The V call is TRBV5-1, the J call TRBJ1-6, with 7 positions matching TRBD1. CDR1 and CDR2 from the germline V gene are SGHRS and YFSETQ. CDR3 length: 14 residues. After removal of 3 bases from V and 7 bases from J, the junction contained 4 bases not matched to a gene.

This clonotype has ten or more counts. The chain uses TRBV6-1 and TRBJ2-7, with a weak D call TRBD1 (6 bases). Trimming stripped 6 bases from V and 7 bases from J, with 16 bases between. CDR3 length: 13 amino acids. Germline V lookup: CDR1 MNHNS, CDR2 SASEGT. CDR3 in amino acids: CASREQGSWEQYF. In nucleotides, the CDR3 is TGTGCCAGCAGAGAACAGGGTAGTTGGGAGCAGTACTTC.

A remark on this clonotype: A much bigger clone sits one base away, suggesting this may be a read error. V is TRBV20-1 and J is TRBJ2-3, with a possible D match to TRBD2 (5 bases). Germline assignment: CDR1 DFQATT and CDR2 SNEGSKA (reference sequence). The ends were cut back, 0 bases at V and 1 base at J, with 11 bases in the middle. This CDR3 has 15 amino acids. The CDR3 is CSARDRAVGTDTQYF. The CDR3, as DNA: TGCAGTGCTAGAGACCGAGCGGTGGGCACAGATACGCAGTATTTT.

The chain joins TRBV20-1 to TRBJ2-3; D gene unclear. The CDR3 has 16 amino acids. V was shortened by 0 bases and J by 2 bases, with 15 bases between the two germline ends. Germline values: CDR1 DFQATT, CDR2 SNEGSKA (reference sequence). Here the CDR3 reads CSARDLAAAVTDTQYF. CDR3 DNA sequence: TGCAGTGCTAGAGACCTCGCGGCGGCGGTCACAGATACGCAGTATTTT.

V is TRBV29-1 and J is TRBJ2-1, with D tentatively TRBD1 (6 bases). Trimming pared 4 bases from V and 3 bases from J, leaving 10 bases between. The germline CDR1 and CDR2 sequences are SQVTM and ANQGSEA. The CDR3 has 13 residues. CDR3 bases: TGCAGCGTTGCCAAGGACAGCTACAATGAGCAGTTCTTC. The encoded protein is CSVAKDSYNEQFF.

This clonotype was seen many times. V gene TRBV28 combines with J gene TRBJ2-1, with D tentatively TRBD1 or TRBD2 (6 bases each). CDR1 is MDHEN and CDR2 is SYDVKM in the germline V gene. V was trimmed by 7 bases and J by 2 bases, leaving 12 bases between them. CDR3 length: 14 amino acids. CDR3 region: CASNRGDPYNEQFF. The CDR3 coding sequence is TGTGCCAGCAATAGGGGGGACCCCTACAATGAGCAGTTCTTC.

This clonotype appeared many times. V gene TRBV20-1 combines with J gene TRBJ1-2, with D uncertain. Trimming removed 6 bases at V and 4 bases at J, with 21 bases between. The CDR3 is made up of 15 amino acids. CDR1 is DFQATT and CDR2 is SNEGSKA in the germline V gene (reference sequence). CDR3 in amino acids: CSARGWADRSYGYTF. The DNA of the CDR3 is TGCAGTGCCCGCGGTTGGGCGGATCGCTCCTATGGCTACACCTTC.

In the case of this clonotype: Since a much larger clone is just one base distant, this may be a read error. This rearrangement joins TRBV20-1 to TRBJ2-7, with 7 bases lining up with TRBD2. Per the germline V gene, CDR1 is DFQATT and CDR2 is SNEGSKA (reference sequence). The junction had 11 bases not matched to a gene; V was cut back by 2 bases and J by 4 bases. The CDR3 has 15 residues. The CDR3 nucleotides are TGCAGTGCTAGAATCAGGCTAGCGGAGGGGTACGAGCAGTACTTC. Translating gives CSARIRLAEGYEQYF.

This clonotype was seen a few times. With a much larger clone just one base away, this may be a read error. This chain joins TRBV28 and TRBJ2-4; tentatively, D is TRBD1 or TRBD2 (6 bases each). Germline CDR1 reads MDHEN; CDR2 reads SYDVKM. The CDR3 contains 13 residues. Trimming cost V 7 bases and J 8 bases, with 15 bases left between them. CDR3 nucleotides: TGTGCCAGCACCCTAGGGGGGCGAGACATTCAGTACTTC. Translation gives CASTLGGRDIQYF.

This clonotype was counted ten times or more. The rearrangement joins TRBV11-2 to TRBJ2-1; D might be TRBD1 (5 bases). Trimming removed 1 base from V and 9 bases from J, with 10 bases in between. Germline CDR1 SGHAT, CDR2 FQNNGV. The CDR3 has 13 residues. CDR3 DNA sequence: TGTGCCAGCAGCTTAGCCAGGGTTGGTGAGCAGTTCTTC. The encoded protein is CASSLARVGEQFF.